This is a list of T cell receptor beta chains from one sample in a study of blood T cell repertoires in COVID-19. The repertoire was sequenced with immunoSEQ multiplex PCR; TCRdb's copy has only in-frame clones and lacks some. The data show 45,000 to 65,000 clones, about 90% seen once. The sample consisted of peripheral blood. All receptors come from a man older than 75 in a cohort sampled during active COVID-19. CDR3s include the opening cysteine and the closing phenylalanine or tryptophan. D genes are given only for firm matches. A clone size is listed for some rows: how often the clone was seen (once, few, many), or a class if it is expanded.

V gene,J gene,D gene,clone size,CDR3 DNA,CDR3 protein
TRBV5-1,TRBJ2-5,-,-,TGCGCCAGCAGCGTGGGGGGCCGGGAGACCCAGTACTTC,CASSVGGRETQYF
TRBV7-2,TRBJ2-1,-,-,TGTGCCAGCAGCTTAGCGGGAGGAACCAATGAGCAGTTCTTC,CASSLAGGTNEQFF
TRBV10-1,TRBJ1-6,TRBD1,-,TGCGCCAGCAGTGACCCGGGACAGATTAATTCACCCCTCCACTTT,CASSDPGQINSPLHF
TRBV6-5,TRBJ1-1,TRBD1,-,TGTGCCAGCAGTACCCAGACAGGGTACACTGAAGCTTTCTTT,CASSTQTGYTEAFF
TRBV12-5,TRBJ2-3,-,-,TGTGCTAGTGGTTTGACAGCCACAGATACGCAGTATTTT,CASGLTATDTQYF
TRBV4-2,TRBJ1-2,TRBD1,-,TGTGCCAGCAGCCAAACGACAGGGAAGGATGGCTACACCTTC,CASSQTTGKDGYTF
TRBV11-3,TRBJ2-2,-,-,TGTGCCAGCAGCTCTGAGGGCACCGGGGAGCTGTTTTTT,CASSSEGTGELFF
TRBV5-6,TRBJ1-2,TRBD1,once,TGTGCCAGCAGCTCCGTCGACAGGGCCTATGGCTACACCTTC,CASSSVDRAYGYTF
TRBV6-2/TRBV6-3,TRBJ2-3,-,-,TGTGCCAGCAGTTACTCGAAGGTCCAGAGGGCAGATACGCAGTATTTT,CASSYSKVQRADTQYF
TRBV15,TRBJ1-5,-,-,TGTGCCACCAGCAGGAGTGAAAATAGCAATCAGCCCCAGCATTTT,CATSRSENSNQPQHF
TRBV24-1,TRBJ2-2,TRBD1,-,TGTGCCACCAGTGATACAGGGGGTGCGAACACCGGGGAGCTGTTTTTT,CATSDTGGANTGELFF
TRBV7-2,TRBJ2-5,-,-,TGTGCCAGCCGAGGGGGAGAGACCCAGTACTTC,CASRGGETQYF
TRBV11-2,TRBJ2-2,-,-,TGTGCCAGCAGCTTGGGTGCGACAGTAAACACCGGGGAGCTGTTTTTT,CASSLGATVNTGELFF
TRBV10-1,TRBJ2-1,TRBD1,-,TGCGCCAGAAGAGAGGGACAGGGGGGGCTTGTTGAGCAGTTCTTC,CARREGQGGLVEQFF
TRBV4-1,TRBJ1-3,-,-,TGCGCCAGCAGCCAAGCGGAAGGAGGCTCTGGAAACACCATATATTTT,CASSQAEGGSGNTIYF
TRBV9,TRBJ1-2,-,-,TGTGCCAGCAGTCCGGGACGAAGCGGGGGGATTCGAGGCTACACCTTC,CASSPGRSGGIRGYTF
TRBV5-4,TRBJ1-4,TRBD1,once,TGTGCCAGCAGCTTGGACAGGGGGCTGTTTGAAAAACTGTTTTTT,CASSLDRGLFEKLFF
TRBV15,TRBJ1-2,-,-,TGTGCCACCAGCTTCGACGGAGGGGCTAACTATGGCTACACCTTC,CATSFDGGANYGYTF
TRBV5-4,TRBJ1-1,TRBD1,-,TGTGCCAGCAGACCGGACAGGGGGCGAGTGGACACTGAAGCTTTCTTT,CASRPDRGRVDTEAFF
TRBV19,TRBJ2-6,TRBD1,-,TGTGCCAGTAGTATAGGGAGGGACAGGCTTACCTCTGGGGCCAACGTCCTGACTTTC,CASSIGRDRLTSGANVLTF
TRBV5-4,TRBJ2-3,TRBD2,-,TGTGCCAGCAGCTCGGGGGGGATCAACACAGATACGCAGTATTTT,CASSSGGINTDTQYF
TRBV7-2,TRBJ1-2,TRBD1,-,TGTGCCAGCACCTTCGGACAGGCCTATGGCTACACCTTC,CASTFGQAYGYTF
TRBV19,TRBJ2-1,TRBD1,once,TGTGCCAGTAGTATAGGGACAGGGGCCTACAATGAGCAGTTCTTC,CASSIGTGAYNEQFF
TRBV25-1,TRBJ1-1,TRBD1,-,TGTGCCAGCAGCGGGACAGGGGTTACTGAAGCTTTCTTT,CASSGTGVTEAFF
TRBV4-1,TRBJ1-1,-,-,TGCGCCAGCAGCCAAGACGCTAGACAGGCGGCGGGCACTGAAGCTTTCTTT,CASSQDARQAAGTEAFF
TRBV27,TRBJ2-5,TRBD2,-,TGTGCCAGCAGTTTCAGACTAGCGTCTTTAGAGACCCAGTACTTC,CASSFRLASLETQYF
TRBV10-1,TRBJ2-2,-,-,TGCGCCAGCAGTGGAGGGTACACCGGGGAGCTGTTTTTT,CASSGGYTGELFF
TRBV29-1,TRBJ2-2,TRBD1,-,TGCAGCGTTGAAGATCCAAAAGGGGGCGAGGGCGGGGAGCTGTTTTTT,CSVEDPKGGEGGELFF
TRBV6-5,TRBJ2-7,TRBD2,few,TGTGCCAGCAGGGCTAGCGGGGGGGTAGCTGGCGAGCAGTACTTC,CASRASGGVAGEQYF
TRBV7-9,TRBJ2-7,TRBD2,-,TGTGCCAGCAGCATGACTAGCGGGAGGGGGTTCTACGAGCAGTACTTC,CASSMTSGRGFYEQYF
TRBV3-1/TRBV3-2,TRBJ1-4,-,-,TGTGCCAGCAGCCAGGGGAGGGAACTGTTTTTT,CASSQGRELFF
TRBV30,TRBJ2-7,TRBD1,-,TGTGCCGGACAGGGGGCCTACGAGCAGTACTTC,CAGQGAYEQYF
TRBV5-1,TRBJ1-1,TRBD1,-,TGCGCCAGCAGCGGGGACAGGGGGAACACTGAAGCTTTCTTT,CASSGDRGNTEAFF
TRBV28,TRBJ1-2,TRBD1,-,TGTGCCAGCAGTTTAGGGACAGGGGATGGAGGCTACACCTTC,CASSLGTGDGGYTF
TRBV30,TRBJ1-2,-,-,TGTGCCTGGAGTTCAACCGGGACAAGGAACTATGGCTACACCTTC,CAWSSTGTRNYGYTF
TRBV7-2,TRBJ1-3,TRBD1,-,TGTGCCAGCAGCTCACAGGGGGGAAACACCATATATTTT,CASSSQGGNTIYF
TRBV6-2/TRBV6-3,TRBJ2-1,TRBD1,-,TGTGCCAGCAGCCGCCCGGATGGGACAGGGAGGAATGAGCAGTTCTTC,CASSRPDGTGRNEQFF
TRBV10-3,TRBJ2-2,TRBD2,-,TGTGCCATCAGCCCCGGAACTAGCGGGGGCTCCGGGGAGCTGTTTTTT,CAISPGTSGGSGELFF
TRBV30,TRBJ2-2,TRBD1,-,TGTGCCTGGCCCGGGACAGGGACCACCGGGGAGCTGTTTTTT,CAWPGTGTTGELFF
TRBV27,TRBJ1-5,TRBD1,-,TGTGCCAGCAGTTCTGAAGGGGGCCAGCCCCAGCATTTT,CASSSEGGQPQHF
TRBV10-2,TRBJ2-7,-,-,TGCGCCAGCAGTGAGACAGGGTCCCGCGAGCAGTACTTC,CASSETGSREQYF
TRBV7-9,TRBJ2-1,TRBD1,few,TGTGCCAGCAGCTTAGGATATACAGGGGGATCCTACAATGAGCAGTTCTTC,CASSLGYTGGSYNEQFF
TRBV11-2,TRBJ2-7,TRBD2,-,TGTGCCAGCAGCTTAATCACAGGGAAGACTAGCGGAGTCTCCTACGAGCAGTACTTC,CASSLITGKTSGVSYEQYF
TRBV25-1,TRBJ1-1,-,-,TGTGCCAGCAGTATTTCCAGTGCGAACACTGAAGCTTTCTTT,CASSISSANTEAFF
TRBV19,TRBJ1-3,-,-,TGTGCCAGTAGTGACATTCGGGGGACTGGAAACACCATATATTTT,CASSDIRGTGNTIYF
TRBV4-3,TRBJ1-1,-,-,TGCGCCAGCAGCCAAGATCTACGGGACAAAGGGGTAGCTTTCTTT,CASSQDLRDKGVAFF
TRBV10-1,TRBJ1-2,TRBD1,-,TGCGCCAGCAGCCAATACAGGGGATCCGGCTACACCTTC,CASSQYRGSGYTF
TRBV30,TRBJ1-1,TRBD1,-,TGTGCCTGGAGTGGACAGGGATGGACTGAAGCTTTCTTT,CAWSGQGWTEAFF
TRBV14,TRBJ1-2,TRBD1,-,TGTGCCAGCAGCCAAGGAAACAGGGGGCAACTTAACTATGGCTACACCTTC,CASSQGNRGQLNYGYTF
TRBV18,TRBJ2-7,-,-,TGTGCCAGCTCACCGCCCAGGGGCTCCTACGAGCAGTACTTC,CASSPPRGSYEQYF
TRBV9,TRBJ1-1,TRBD1,once,TGTGCCAGCAGCGAGGGGACAGACAACACTGAAGCTTTCTTT,CASSEGTDNTEAFF
TRBV28,TRBJ1-1,-,-,TGTGCCAGCAGTTTAGCGGGACGGGTCACTGAAGCTTTCTTT,CASSLAGRVTEAFF
TRBV12-3/TRBV12-4,TRBJ1-4,-,-,TGTGCCAGCAGTTTAGGCAGTTCTGAAAAACTGTTTTTT,CASSLGSSEKLFF
TRBV12-3/TRBV12-4,TRBJ1-5,-,once,TGTGCCAGCAGCCGACAGCAAAATCAGCCCCAGCATTTT,CASSRQQNQPQHF
TRBV11-2,TRBJ2-1,TRBD2,-,TGTGCCAGCAGCTTCCTAGCGGGTGACTGGGGGGAGCAGTTCTTC,CASSFLAGDWGEQFF
TRBV6-5,TRBJ2-7,TRBD1,-,TGTGCCAGCAGTTACTCTAGGGACAGGGCTATATACGAGCAGTACTTC,CASSYSRDRAIYEQYF
TRBV30,TRBJ1-3,-,-,TGTGCCTGGCAAGGGGGGGGGCCGAAAAACACCATATATTTT,CAWQGGGPKNTIYF
TRBV30,TRBJ2-3,-,-,TGTGCCTGGAGTGTGCTATCATATAGCACAGATACGCAGTATTTT,CAWSVLSYSTDTQYF
TRBV28,TRBJ2-7,-,-,TGTGCCAGCAGTTTACAGTACGAGCAGTACTTC,CASSLQYEQYF